These 14 T cell receptor beta chains were sequenced from one sample in a study of OX40 agonist ivuxolimab in advanced cancers. The receptor library was made with the immunoSEQ multiplex PCR assay. Imported from immuneACCESS, the table was reduced by TCRdb to in-frame sequences with V and J called. These copies leave out some clones; in studies compared against another copy, an unresolved V gene accounts for under half, and the cause of the remainder is not known. The sample profile shows about 84,000 clones; around 90% of them were found once. The top ten clones comprise approximately 0.2% of the sample. Sequencing was performed on CD4+ or CD8+ T cells sorted from blood, taken in a trial of the OX40 agonist ivuxolimab. These receptors all stem from an adult with an advanced solid tumor such as melanoma, head and neck, liver or kidney cancer.

V usage is TRBV6-1 and J usage is TRBJ1-5; the D gene is possibly TRBD1 (6 bases). V was cut by 7 bases and J by 0 bases, with 13 bases left in between. Germline CDR1 is MNHNS and CDR2 is SASEGT. CDR3 length equals 15 residues. The CDR3, as DNA: TGTGCCAGCACCCCCATAGGGGGTAGCAATCAGCCCCAGCATTTT. It codes for CASTPIGGSNQPQHF.

The chain joins TRBV5-1 to TRBJ2-1, with 10 bases aligning to TRBD1. Trimming removed 7 bases from V and 0 bases from J; junction bases left unmatched: 13. Per the germline V gene, CDR1 is SGHRS and CDR2 is YFSETQ. CDR3 size: 18 residues. CDR3 nucleotides: TGCGCCAGCGGACCGGGACAGGGGCGAAGGAGCTCCTACAATGAGCAGTTCTTC. The encoded protein is CASGPGQGRRSSYNEQFF.

The chain links TRBV10-2 to TRBJ2-3, with D tentatively TRBD1 (6 bases). The CDR3 sequence is 15 residues long. CDR1 WSHSY and CDR2 SAAADI come from the germline V gene. Trimming took 0 bases from V and 4 from J, leaving 11 bases between them. Here the CDR3 reads CASSESGAQADTQYF. CDR3 coding DNA: TGCGCCAGCAGTGAGTCGGGGGCTCAGGCAGATACGCAGTATTTT.

V is TRBV19 and J is TRBJ1-4, with D uncertain. The V end lost 4 bases, the J end lost 4 bases, and 13 bases lay between the germline ends. This CDR3 has 15 residues. Germline V gene sequence: CDR1 LNHDA, CDR2 SQIVND (reference sequence). CDR3 sequence reads: CASSNYGNDNEKLFF. CDR3 DNA: TGTGCCAGTAGTAACTACGGGAACGATAATGAAAAACTGTTTTTT.

V and J are TRBV6-1 and TRBJ2-1; TRBD1 matches at 10 bases. Trimming cost V 4 bases and J 6 bases; bases outside gene matches: 6. There are 15 residues in the CDR3. CDR1 is MNHNS and CDR2 is SASEGT in the germline V gene. CDR3 in amino acids: CASSVGTGVFNEQFF. Here the CDR3 DNA reads TGTGCCAGCAGTGTCGGGACAGGGGTTTTCAATGAGCAGTTCTTC.

The gene calls are TRBV29-1 and TRBJ2-4, with a possible D match to TRBD1 (6 bases). V was pared by 3 bases and J by 9 bases, with 15 bases between. Germline V gene data show CDR1 as SQVTM and CDR2 as ANQGSEA. This CDR3 contains 13 residues. CDR3 region: CSVDAAQGSIQYF. CDR3 in DNA: TGCAGCGTTGATGCGGCTCAGGGGAGCATTCAGTACTTC.

This rearrangement joins TRBV5-1 to TRBJ2-7; D may be TRBD1 (5 bases). V was trimmed by 1 base and J by 4 bases, leaving 6 bases between them. Germline CDR1 and CDR2: SGHRS and YFSETQ. The CDR3 length is 12 residues. The CDR3 is CASSLKGYEQYF. CDR3 bases: TGCGCCAGCAGCTTGAAGGGGTACGAGCAGTACTTC.

The chain recombines TRBV6-1 with TRBJ1-2; weak D call: TRBD1 (5 bases). CDR3 length: 14 amino acids. CDR1 is MNHNS, CDR2 SASEGT, per germline. Trimming took off 0 bases at V and 3 bases at J, with 8 bases between the two ends. CDR3 region: CASSEAGVHYGYTF. DNA of the CDR3: TGTGCCAGCAGTGAAGCGGGGGTTCACTATGGCTACACCTTC.

The J gene is TRBJ1-5, the V gene TRBV5-1; no clear D gene. CDR1 is SGHRS, CDR2 YFSETQ, per germline. Trimming stripped 3 bases from V and 4 bases from J, with 14 bases between. CDR3 length: 15 residues. The CDR3 nucleotides are TGCGCCAGCAGCTCGAACGGAGGGAGAAATCAGCCCCAGCATTTT. This sequence encodes CASSSNGGRNQPQHF.

The chain is built from TRBV11-2 and TRBJ2-3; D possibly corresponds to TRBD2 (5 bases). The germline V gene has CDR1 SGHAT and CDR2 FQNNGV. The CDR3 is 16 amino acids. V was shortened by 4 bases and J by 0 bases, with 14 bases between the two germline ends. This CDR3 is CASSWERLVSTDTQYF. The CDR3 DNA reads TGTGCCAGCAGCTGGGAGCGCCTGGTCAGCACAGATACGCAGTATTTT. Filled out from reference TRBV11-2 and TRBJ2-3, the complete variable domain reads EAGVAQSPRYKIIEKRQSVAFWCNPISGHATLYWYQQILGQGPKLLIQFQNNGVVDDSQLPKDRFSAERLKGVDSTLKIQPAKLEDSAVYLCASSWERLVSTDTQYFGPGTRLTVL.

CDR3 nucleotides: TGCGCCAGCAGCACAGGGACAGGATGGGATGGCTACACCTTC. It is translated as CASSTGTGWDGYTF. The genes are TRBV5-1 and TRBJ1-2; 8 bases match TRBD1. The germline V gene has CDR1 SGHRS and CDR2 YFSETQ. Germline trimming cut 4 bases from V and 6 bases from J; bases unmatched to any gene: 8. The CDR3 extends over 14 amino acids.

The rearrangement links TRBV18 to TRBJ1-1; D not certain. Trimming took 3 bases from V and 6 from J, leaving 11 bases between them. CDR1 is KGHSH, CDR2 LQKENI, per germline. This CDR3 contains 13 residues. CDR3: CASSPMALAEAFF. The CDR3 DNA reads as TGTGCCAGCTCACCCATGGCGTTGGCTGAAGCTTTCTTT.

The rearrangement links TRBV13 to TRBJ2-6; 13 bases align to TRBD2. The V segment lost 5 bases and the J segment 0 bases; nucleotides outside the gene matches: 4. Germline loops: CDR1 PRHDT, CDR2 FYEKMQ (reference sequence). The CDR3 extends over 18 amino acids. This CDR3 is CASSRLAGGPSGANVLTF. DNA for the CDR3: TGTGCCAGCAGCAGACTAGCGGGGGGCCCCTCTGGGGCCAACGTCCTGACTTTC.

The chain joins TRBV6-5 to TRBJ2-2; D call uncertain. Trimming took 5 bases from V and 2 from J, leaving 9 bases between them. Germline V gives CDR1 MNHEY, CDR2 SVGAGI. The CDR3 has 14 amino acids. For the CDR3, the DNA is TGTGCCAGCAGTCAATGGACCAACACCGGGGAGCTGTTTTTT. The encoded protein is CASSQWTNTGELFF.